The clone carrying this T cell receptor (beta chain) was picked up one time. This specimen belongs to a study of shared clonotypes between healthy human individuals. Study in general: Two women and a few men aged 18 to 49 made up the donors.

Study processing details: Owing to the provision of junction-only sequences devoid of quality scores by immunoSEQ, filtering differed. The protocol was immunoSEQ multiplex PCR, while the TCRdb copy is restricted to in-frame clones and leaves out a portion. The DNA gave D and trimming, while V, J and clone size come from that table. This sample has roughly 2.4 million clones, with around 95% found just once. The donors, healthy adults who were HIV-negative, had experienced no recent acute infections or vaccinations. Germline V gene sequence: CDR1 SGHDT, CDR2 YYEEEE. V was pared by 5 bases and J by 6 bases, with 17 bases of the junction left unmatched. The CDR3 runs 16 residues.

The material sequenced was naive CD4+ T cells sorted from blood. The sample's subset: CD45RA+ positively selected. J is TRBJ2-7 and V is TRBV5-6; 7 nucleotides agree with TRBD1. This receptor was identified in a man aged 18-30 years in good health. CDR3 protein: CASREESRDRRGEQYF. DNA for the CDR3: TGTGCCAGCAGGGAGGAGAGCCGGGACAGACGAGGCGAGCAGTACTTC.